This T cell receptor (beta chain) was retrieved from a study of blood T cell repertoires in COVID-19. As processed by the authors: Using reference gene primer amplification, nucleated cell counts were estimated. The assay was immunoSEQ multiplex PCR, and TCRdb's table has in-frame clones only and misses some. D and trimming were read from the DNA, whereas the V and J calls and clone size are those reported in that table. The sample includes about 270,000 clones, around nine tenths of them seen just once. The germline CDR1 and CDR2 sequences are LGHNA and YNFKEQ. Trimming removed 3 bases from V and 10 bases from J; junction bases left unmatched: 8. The CDR3 is made up of 14 amino acids.

The chain employs TRBV4-2 and TRBJ1-5, with TRBD1 matching over 8 bases. The TCR was taken from a man aged 40-49 years who had recovered from COVID-19. The sample was peripheral blood. The CDR3 bases are TGTGCCAGCAGCCAGGGACAGGTGATTAACCCCCAGCATTTT. As protein: CASSQGQVINPQHF.